The text below deals with one TCR beta chain. Its antigen is unknown. One base away there is no much larger clone; base qualities are not given. The sample is drawn from a study of blood T cell repertoires in COVID-19 (dated by TCRdb to the early 2020s). In terms of the full investigation: The collaborator samples originated in the United States, Italy and Spain and spanned the acute and convalescent phases of COVID-19. The prospective study material was composed of cDNA or gDNA derived from T cells, B-cell-depleted T cells, or PBMCs. Deeply sampled blood TCRbeta repertoires from subjects exposed to, actively infected with, or recovered from COVID-19 were included in the dataset. The repertoires were made available in a free public database intended to serve as a resource for research on the immune response to SARS-CoV-2. Samples came from the ongoing ImmuneRACE study (first 160 participants) plus 1,254 subjects from 6 global collaborators. Nearly every sample came with metadata listing a de-identified subject ID, COVID-19 status, age in years and sex. Where available, HLA class I and class II types were taken from metadata supplied by the sample provider and were not determined by assay-based typing.

The CDR3, cysteine through phenylalanine, is 18 amino acids long. Of all the DNA, just the CDR3 is kept, 54 bases in frame from base 1. Broad study findings and their caveats: How much clinical and demographic metadata was included differed by source and by participant, and the metadata was provided uncurated.

The immunoSEQ Assay, a bias-controlled multiplex PCR, was used to amplify TCRbeta CDR3 regions from genomic DNA. In the authors' own workflow: Within the assay, amplification of reference gene primers was used to estimate how many nucleated cells each sample contained. To quantify the absolute abundance of each unique TCRbeta CDR3 rearrangement, sequence reads were collapsed and filtered. For each sample, productive Simpson clonality was calculated by taking the square root of Simpson's diversity index across productive rearrangements. The table comes from immuneACCESS by way of TCRdb, which keeps in-frame sequences with V and J called. Part of the clones is missing from these tables; in studies checked, under half for an unresolved V gene and the rest for unknown reasons. Clone size and V and J calls were adopted from that table, with D and trimming inferred from the DNA. The sample contains 150,000 or so clones, roughly 87% of them found a single time. The top ten constitute more than 7.5% of the sample.

Collaborating institutions collected whole blood in K2EDTA tubes following their own protocols. For TCRbeta analysis, collaborators shipped samples as frozen whole blood, isolated PBMCs, or DNA extracted from either of those sample types. This clonotype was sampled from a woman between 65 and 79 years old with acute or convalescent COVID-19. The source material was peripheral blood. The rearrangement combines TRBV21-1 with TRBJ1-6; the table's D gene call, TRBD1, was not cross checked with the DNA. TRBV21-1 is recorded as a pseudogene. The nucleotide sequence reads TGTGCCAGCAGCAAAGTATGGGCCGCGCAGGGGAATAATTCACCCCTCCACTTT. Its protein is CASSKVWAAQGNNSPLHF.